This entry describes one TCR beta chain. The sample comes from a study of control samples from healthy donors and cancer patients. Germline V gene data show CDR1 as LGHDT and CDR2 as YNNKEL (reference sequence). The V gene lost 5 bases and the J gene lost 5 bases, with 7 bases spanning the gap. The CDR3 is made up of 11 amino acids. Libraries were prepared by immunoSEQ multiplex PCR; TCRdb keeps only in-frame clonotypes and omits some of them. The sample records tens of thousands of clones, around nine tenths being singletons. Sequences were obtained from PBMCs. This TCR was sampled from a man aged 50 to 60 with head and neck cancer. V usage is TRBV3-1 (or the pseudogene TRBV3-2) and J usage is TRBJ2-7; no firm D call. This CDR3 is CASSAQDEQYF. CDR3 nucleotides: TGTGCCAGCAGCGCTCAGGACGAGCAGTACTTC.